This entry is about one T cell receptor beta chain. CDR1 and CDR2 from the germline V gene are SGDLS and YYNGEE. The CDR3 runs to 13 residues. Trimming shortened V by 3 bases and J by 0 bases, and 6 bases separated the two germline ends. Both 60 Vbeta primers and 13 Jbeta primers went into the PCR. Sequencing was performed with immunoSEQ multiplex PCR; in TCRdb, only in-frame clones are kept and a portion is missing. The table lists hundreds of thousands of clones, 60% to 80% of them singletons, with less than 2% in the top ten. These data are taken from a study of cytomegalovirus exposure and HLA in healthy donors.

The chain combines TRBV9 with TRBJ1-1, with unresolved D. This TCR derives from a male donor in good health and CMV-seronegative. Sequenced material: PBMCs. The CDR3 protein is CASSDRVNTEAFF. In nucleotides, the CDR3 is TGTGCCAGCAGCGACCGGGTGAACACTGAAGCTTTCTTT.